This T cell receptor beta chain was profiled in a study of blood T cell repertoires in COVID-19. Some clones are missing from TCRdb's copy, which holds only in-frame ones; the method was immunoSEQ multiplex PCR. The table has about 320,000 clones, around 85% seen once. Cohorts were determined from participant-reported clinical history. V trimming: 10 bases; J trimming: 5 bases; junction bases outside the gene matches: 4. The CDR3 sequence is 13 residues long. Germline CDR1 ENHRY, CDR2 SYGVKD. J is TRBJ1-6 and V is TRBV10-3, with 8 bases lining up with TRBD1. Material for sequencing was PBMCs or T cells enriched from blood (not recorded which). The clonotype originates from a woman under 40 who had been exposed to COVID-19. CDR3 DNA: TGTGCCACCTCGGGACAGGATAATTCACCCCTCCACTTT. This translates into CATSGQDNSPLHF.